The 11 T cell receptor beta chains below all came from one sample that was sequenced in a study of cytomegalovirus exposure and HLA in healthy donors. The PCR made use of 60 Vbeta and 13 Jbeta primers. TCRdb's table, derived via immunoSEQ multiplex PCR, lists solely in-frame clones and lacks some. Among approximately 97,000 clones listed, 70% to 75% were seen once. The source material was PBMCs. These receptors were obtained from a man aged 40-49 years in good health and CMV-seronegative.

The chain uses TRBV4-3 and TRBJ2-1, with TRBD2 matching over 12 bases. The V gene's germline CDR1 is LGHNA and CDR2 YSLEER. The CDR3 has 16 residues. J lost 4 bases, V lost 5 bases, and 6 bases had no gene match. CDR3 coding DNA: TGCGCCAGCAGCACCCGGACTAGCGGGGTTTACAATGAGCAGTTCTTC. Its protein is CASSTRTSGVYNEQFF.

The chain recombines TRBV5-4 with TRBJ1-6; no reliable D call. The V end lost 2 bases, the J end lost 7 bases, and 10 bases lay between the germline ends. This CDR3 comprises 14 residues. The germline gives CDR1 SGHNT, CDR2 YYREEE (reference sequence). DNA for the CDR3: TGTGCCAGCAGCTTACGGGGAATAAATTCACCCCTCCACTTT. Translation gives CASSLRGINSPLHF.

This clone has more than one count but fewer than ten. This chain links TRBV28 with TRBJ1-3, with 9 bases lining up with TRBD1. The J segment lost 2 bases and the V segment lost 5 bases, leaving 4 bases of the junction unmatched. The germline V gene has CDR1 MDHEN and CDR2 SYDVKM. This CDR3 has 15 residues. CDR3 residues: CASSRQGVTGNTIYF. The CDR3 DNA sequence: TGTGCCAGCAGTCGACAGGGGGTGACTGGAAACACCATATATTTT.

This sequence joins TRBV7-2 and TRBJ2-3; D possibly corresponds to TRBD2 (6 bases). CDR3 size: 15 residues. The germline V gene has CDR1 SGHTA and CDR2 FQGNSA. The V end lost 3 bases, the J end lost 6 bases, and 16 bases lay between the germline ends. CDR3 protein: CASSLRGDTLDTQYF. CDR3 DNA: TGTGCCAGCAGCTTGCGGGGAGATACCCTTGATACGCAGTATTTT.

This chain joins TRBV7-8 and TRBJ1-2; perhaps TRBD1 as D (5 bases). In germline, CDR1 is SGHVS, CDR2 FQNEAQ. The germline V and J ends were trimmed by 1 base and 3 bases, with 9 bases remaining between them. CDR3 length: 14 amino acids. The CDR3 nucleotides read TGTGCCAGCAGCTTAGGGGGCGCCGACTATGGCTACACCTTC. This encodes CASSLGGADYGYTF.

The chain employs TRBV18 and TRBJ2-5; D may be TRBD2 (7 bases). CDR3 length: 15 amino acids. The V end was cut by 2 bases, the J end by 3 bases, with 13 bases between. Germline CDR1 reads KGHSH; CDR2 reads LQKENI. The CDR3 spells CASSPVRGGEETQYF. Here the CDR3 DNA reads TGTGCCAGCTCACCAGTCAGGGGAGGGGAAGAGACCCAGTACTTC. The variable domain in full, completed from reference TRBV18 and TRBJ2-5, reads NAGVMQNPRHLVRRRGQEARLRCSPMKGHSHVYWYRQLPEEGLKFMVYLQKENIIDESGMPKERFSAEFPKEGPSILRIQQVVRGDSAAYFCASSPVRGGEETQYFGPGTRLLVL.

CDR3 loop: CASSLVVAGTEAFF. CDR3 nucleotide sequence: TGTGCCAGCAGCTTGGTGGTGGCGGGGACTGAAGCTTTCTTT. This chain uses TRBV5-5 with TRBJ1-1; no clear D. This CDR3 is 14 amino acids long. V was pared by 0 bases and J by 5 bases, with 11 bases between. The germline gives CDR1 SGHKS, CDR2 YYEKEE (reference sequence).

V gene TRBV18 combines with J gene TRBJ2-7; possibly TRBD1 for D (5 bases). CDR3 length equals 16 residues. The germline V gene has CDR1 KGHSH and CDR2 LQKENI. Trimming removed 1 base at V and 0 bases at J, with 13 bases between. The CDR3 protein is CASSPLVGPSSYEQYF. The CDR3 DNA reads TGTGCCAGCTCACCACTTGTGGGGCCGAGCTCCTACGAGCAGTACTTC.

The CDR3 protein is CASSLRQNQNNEQFF. In nucleotides, the CDR3 is TGTGCCAGCAGCTTACGACAGAACCAAAACAATGAGCAGTTCTTC. J is TRBJ2-1 and V is TRBV7-6, with D possibly being TRBD1 (5 bases). In germline, CDR1 is SGHVS, CDR2 FNYEAQ. The CDR3 runs 15 residues. V shed 2 bases and J shed 5 bases, with 13 bases lying between them.

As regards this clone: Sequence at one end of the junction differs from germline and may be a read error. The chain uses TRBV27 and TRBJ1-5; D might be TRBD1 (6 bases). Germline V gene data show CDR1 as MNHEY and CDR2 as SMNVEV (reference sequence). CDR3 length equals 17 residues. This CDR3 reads CASSSINQGISNQPQHF. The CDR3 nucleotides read TGTGCCAGCAGTTCAATTAATCAGGGGATCAGCAATCAACCCCAGCATTTT.

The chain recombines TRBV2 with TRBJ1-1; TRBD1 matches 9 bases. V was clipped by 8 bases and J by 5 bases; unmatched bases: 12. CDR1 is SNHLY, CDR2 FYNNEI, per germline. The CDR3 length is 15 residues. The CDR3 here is CASAGDRAVGTEAFF. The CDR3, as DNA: TGTGCCAGCGCGGGGGACAGGGCGGTCGGGACTGAAGCTTTCTTT.